This T cell receptor beta chain appears in the sequencing data of a study of identical twins. Study-wide results and caveats: The more abundant beta clonotypes in cord blood had fewer insertions, and memory repertoires did not show this.

This CDR3 spans 12 amino acids. Per germline, CDR1 SGHRS and CDR2 YFSETQ. Trimming took 2 bases from V and 4 from J, leaving 6 bases between them. TCRdb passed the 5' RACE reads through MiXCR, listing each CDR3 protein once. The repertoire consists of hundreds of thousands of distinct CDR3 sequences, with about 14% occurring once and the leading ten covering around 8.3%. This clonotype was seen a handful of times. Its antigen is unidentified. The chain has TRBV5-1 and TRBJ1-1, with unresolved D. This clonotype was sampled from a woman aged 18-29 years in good health. Sequencing was carried out using memory (CD45RO+) T cells sorted from blood. CDR3 loop: CASSLQSTEAFF. The DNA for the CDR3 is TGCGCCAGCAGCTTACAGAGCACTGAAGCTTTCTTT.